A single sample gave rise to the 20 T cell receptor beta chains below, sequenced in a study of T cell responses to AZD1222 COVID-19 vaccine. TCRdb keeps only in-frame clones here, not all; method: immunoSEQ multiplex PCR. This sample carries 140,000 to 150,000 clones, roughly 91% of them seen once, and the ten largest clones take roughly 2%. This specimen consisted of peripheral blood, obtained on day 0 of AZD1222 vaccination. The receptors originated from an adult in good health.

The rearrangement links TRBV2 to TRBJ2-7; D gene unclear. Germline V CDR1 and CDR2: SNHLY, FYNNEI. V was cut by 8 bases and J by 0 bases, with 8 bases left in between. The CDR3 is made up of 12 amino acids. For the CDR3, the DNA is TGTGCCAGCCTGTGGAGCTCCTACGAGCAGTACTTC. Amino acid sequence: CASLWSSYEQYF.

This clone was found once. The identical CDR3 is also encoded by other nucleotide sequences in the sample. This chain connects TRBV6-5 to TRBJ1-5; tentative D call: TRBD1 (5 bases). Trimming took 0 bases from V and 0 from J, leaving 9 bases between them. The CDR3 is made up of 16 amino acids. Germline CDR1 and CDR2: MNHEY and SVGAGI. CDR3 sequence (DNA): TGTGCCAGCAGTTACTCGAGGGGAGATAGCAATCAGCCCCAGCATTTT. As protein: CASSYSRGDSNQPQHF.

This sequence joins TRBV19 and TRBJ2-7; 8 bases are a match to TRBD1. CDR3 length: 15 amino acids. J gave up 4 bases and V 4 bases, and 9 bases lay outside the gene matches. From germline, CDR1 is LNHDA and CDR2 SQIVND (reference sequence). In DNA form, the CDR3 reads TGTGCCAGTAGTAGGGGGACAGGACAAGGATACGAGCAGTACTTC. It translates to CASSRGTGQGYEQYF.

The V gene is TRBV5-1, the J gene TRBJ2-1, with D possibly TRBD2 on 5 matching bases. Germline V gene data show CDR1 as SGHRS and CDR2 as YFSETQ. The CDR3 contains 15 residues. V dropped 3 bases and J dropped 8 bases, with 18 bases sitting between them. DNA of the CDR3: TGCGCCAGCAGCTCCCTAGCTTCAGCCCTGGATGAGCAGTTCTTC. Its protein is CASSSLASALDEQFF.

This clone was seen a handful of times. The chain has TRBV4-1 and TRBJ2-7; the match to TRBD1 covers 9 bases. Germline-derived CDR1 and CDR2 are MGHRA and YSYEKL. The CDR3 covers 15 residues. The V gene end was trimmed by 0 bases and the J gene end by 1 base; junction bases not matched to a gene: 1. This chain's CDR3 is CASSQEQGASYEQYF. CDR3 DNA: TGCGCCAGCAGCCAAGAACAGGGGGCGTCCTACGAGCAGTACTTC.

The chain couples TRBV7-2 to TRBJ2-1; D is possibly TRBD1 (6 bases). Germline-derived CDR1 and CDR2 are SGHTA and FQGNSA. The CDR3 is 15 residues long. V lost 2 bases and J lost 2, with 10 bases in between. In DNA form, the CDR3 reads TGTGCCAGCAGCTTATCCCGGGACACCTACAATGAGCAGTTCTTC. As protein: CASSLSRDTYNEQFF.

The rearrangement uses TRBV27 and TRBJ2-7, with D perhaps assigned TRBD1 or TRBD2 (6 bases each). Deletions cut 6 bases from V and 4 bases from J, with 13 bases between. The germline gives CDR1 MNHEY, CDR2 SMNVEV (reference sequence). There are 13 residues in the CDR3. CDR3 in amino acids: CASRAIGGYEQYF. CDR3 nucleotides: TGTGCCAGCAGAGCGATAGGGGGGTACGAGCAGTACTTC.

The chain employs TRBV27 and TRBJ1-5; D is unresolved. This CDR3 has 21 amino acids. V lost 1 base to trimming and J lost 1 base, with 26 bases between them. Per germline, CDR1 MNHEY and CDR2 SMNVEV (reference sequence). The CDR3 DNA reads TGTGCCAGCAGTTTATATGGTTCGGGCGCCGCGCGCCAGCTCAGCAATCAGCCCCAGCATTTT. Its translation: CASSLYGSGAARQLSNQPQHF.

CDR3 loop: CASSFRWTSAAYNEQFF. The CDR3 DNA follows: TGTGCCAGCAGTTTCCGATGGACTAGCGCTGCCTACAATGAGCAGTTCTTC. The chain links TRBV27 to TRBJ2-1; 9 nucleotides match TRBD2. This CDR3 contains 17 residues. Looked up from germline, CDR1 is MNHEY and CDR2 is SMNVEV (reference sequence). V shed 3 bases, J shed 2 bases, and the junction held 8 bases outside the gene matches.

The chain is built from TRBV18 and TRBJ2-7; D not certain. Germline values: CDR1 KGHSH, CDR2 LQKENI. V lost 0 bases to trimming and J lost 3 bases, with 3 bases between them. The CDR3 extends over 12 amino acids. CDR3 amino acids: CASSPPSYEQYF. The DNA of the CDR3 is TGTGCCAGCTCACCACCGAGCTACGAGCAGTACTTC.

The rearrangement joins TRBV6-6 to TRBJ2-5; TRBD2 is a possible D gene (5 bases). Trimming stripped 0 bases from V and 8 bases from J, with 16 bases between. The CDR3 loop spans 15 amino acids. The germline V gene has CDR1 MNHNY and CDR2 SVGAGI (reference sequence). The CDR3 protein is CASSYSGSLGRTQYF. The CDR3 nucleotides read TGTGCCAGCAGTTACTCGGGGAGTTTAGGGAGAACCCAGTACTTC.

There are a few counts of this clone. V usage is TRBV9 and J usage is TRBJ1-2; possibly TRBD1 for D (5 bases). The germline V and J ends were trimmed by 4 bases and 5 bases, with 15 bases remaining between them. CDR3 size: 14 residues. Germline CDR1 SGDLS, CDR2 YYNGEE. The CDR3 here is CASSPDAGRYGYTF. DNA of the CDR3: TGTGCCAGCAGCCCCGATGCAGGGCGATATGGCTACACCTTC.

The V call is TRBV10-2, the J call TRBJ1-1; D gene ambiguous. The CDR3 consists of 14 residues. The V gene's germline CDR1 is WSHSY and CDR2 SAAADI. V was trimmed by 4 bases and J by 1 base, leaving 10 bases between them. CDR3 loop: CASSVGRKNTEAFF. The DNA for the CDR3 is TGCGCCAGCAGTGTCGGCAGGAAGAACACTGAAGCTTTCTTT.

V is TRBV28 and J is TRBJ2-1; TRBD2 agrees at 10 bases. Germline-derived CDR1 and CDR2 are MDHEN and SYDVKM. Trimming cost V 3 bases and J 0 bases; bases outside gene matches: 8. CDR3 length equals 18 residues. The CDR3 reads CASSLSIAGGYSYNEQFF. The CDR3 DNA reads as TGTGCCAGCAGTTTGTCTATAGCGGGGGGCTACTCCTACAATGAGCAGTTCTTC. The full variable domain, completed using reference TRBV28 and TRBJ2-1, is DVKVTQSSRYLVKRTGEKVFLECVQDMDHENMFWYRQDPGLGLRLIYFSYDVKMKEKGDIPEGYSVSREKKERFSLILESASTNQTSMYLCASSLSIAGGYSYNEQFFGPGTRLTVL.

The rearrangement uses TRBV5-6 and TRBJ2-3; 7 bases match TRBD2. The CDR3 extends over 14 amino acids. Germline assignment: CDR1 SGHDT and CDR2 YYEEEE. With V trimmed by 2 bases and J by 0 bases, 0 bases remained unmatched. This CDR3 reads CASSFGGSTDTQYF. CDR3 bases: TGTGCCAGCAGCTTCGGGGGGAGCACAGATACGCAGTATTTT.

V usage is TRBV2 and J usage is TRBJ1-2; no firm D call. Germline V gives CDR1 SNHLY, CDR2 FYNNEI. Trimming took off 8 bases at V and 0 bases at J, with 13 bases between the two ends. The CDR3 runs to 14 residues. In DNA, the CDR3 is TGTGCCAGCGTACAAGCCCGAGCTAACTATGGCTACACCTTC. Its protein is CASVQARANYGYTF.

The chain carries TRBV6-5 and TRBJ2-2; TRBD2 agrees at 9 bases. The CDR3 is 15 amino acids. The germline gives CDR1 MNHEY, CDR2 SVGAGI. V lost 6 bases to trimming and J lost 0 bases; unmatched junction nucleotides: 2. The CDR3: CASRIAGANTGELFF. In nucleotides, the CDR3 is TGTGCCAGCAGGATAGCGGGGGCGAACACCGGGGAGCTGTTTTTT.

This clone was observed a single time. CDR3 nucleotide sequence: TGCAGCGTTGCCCTTTCCTACGAGCAGTTCTTC. Its translation is CSVALSYEQFF. The V call is TRBV29-1, the J call TRBJ2-1; D is ambiguous. CDR3 length: 11 residues. V was shortened by 4 bases and J by 10 bases, with 11 bases between the two germline ends. Germline V gene data show CDR1 as SQVTM and CDR2 as ANQGSEA.

Turning to this clone: One junction end does not reproduce the germline sequence, and a read error may be involved. V gene TRBV19 combines with J gene TRBJ1-4, with TRBD1 matching over 9 bases. The germline CDR1 and CDR2 sequences are LNHDA and SQIVND (reference sequence). The CDR3 length is 11 residues. The CDR3 sequence is CASGGQGNRVF. The DNA of the CDR3 is TGTGCCAGTGGGGGACAGGGAAATAGGGTTTTT.

About this clone itself: An end of the junction differs from the germline gene, which may be a read error. The chain is built from TRBV7-3 and TRBJ1-2; D perhaps matches TRBD1 (6 bases). This CDR3 comprises 10 residues. In germline, CDR1 is SGHTA, CDR2 FQGTGA. The CDR3 nucleotides are TGTGCCAGCGGGAGGGGGAGAACATCCTTC. It specifies CASGRGRTSF. Filled out from reference TRBV7-3 and TRBJ1-2, the complete variable domain reads GAGVSQTPSNKVTEKGKYVELRCDPISGHTALYWYRQSLGQGPEFLIYFQGTGAADDSGLPNDRFFAVRPEGSVSTLKIQRTERGDSAVYLCASGRGRTSFGSGTRLTVV.